This entry lists 13 T cell receptor beta chains sequenced from one sample in a study of T cells in tuberculosis. Data came from immunoSEQ multiplex PCR; TCRdb stores just in-frame clones and leaves some out. The top ten clones hold 1.5% to 2% of a sample with 35,000 to 45,000 clones, about 94% of them seen once. The sample was PBMCs. These receptors came from a donor aged 10 to 29 with latent tuberculosis or without tuberculosis infection. Some clones in this sample may be carry-over from other donors' samples.

The chain uses TRBV10-3 and TRBJ2-4; D may be TRBD2 (6 bases). This CDR3 contains 17 residues. Germline V gene lookup returns CDR1 ENHRY and CDR2 SYGVKD. V gave up 5 bases and J gave up 0 bases, with 17 bases separating them. The CDR3 region is CAISSISGESAKNIQYF. CDR3 bases: TGTGCCATCAGTAGTATTTCGGGAGAGTCAGCCAAAAACATTCAGTACTTC.

The DNA of the CDR3 is TGTGCCAGCCTGTCGATCAGGGGGGCCCCTAACTATGGCTACACCTTC. Translated: CASLSIRGAPNYGYTF. V gene TRBV2 combines with J gene TRBJ1-2; 7 positions agree with TRBD1. The CDR3 totals 16 residues. Unmatched junction bases numbered 12, after V lost 8 bases and J lost 0 bases. Per germline, CDR1 SNHLY and CDR2 FYNNEI.

This sequence joins TRBV29-1 and TRBJ1-1; D perhaps matches TRBD1 (6 bases). CDR3 length: 13 amino acids. V dropped 5 bases and J dropped 5 bases, with 15 bases sitting between them. Germline loops: CDR1 SQVTM, CDR2 ANQGSEA. The CDR3 DNA reads as TGCAGCGTTCGAGACACCACAGGGACTGAAGCTTTCTTT. It codes for CSVRDTTGTEAFF.

V and J are TRBV6-5 and TRBJ2-3, with D hard to call. The CDR3 has 14 residues. The V gene's germline CDR1 is MNHEY and CDR2 SVGAGI. The V end was cut by 6 bases, the J end by 3 bases, with 13 bases between. The CDR3, as DNA: TGTGCCAGCAGCTCGCCATCGACAACAGATACGCAGTATTTT. Translated: CASSSPSTTDTQYF.

The V and J genes are TRBV11-2 and TRBJ2-3; 8 bases are shared with TRBD2. J gave up 1 base and V 2 bases, and 5 bases lay outside the gene matches. The CDR3 is 16 residues long. Looked up from germline, CDR1 is SGHAT and CDR2 is FQNNGV. The CDR3 sequence: CASSLYAGGRTDTQYF. The CDR3 DNA sequence: TGTGCCAGCAGCTTATATGCGGGAGGCCGCACAGATACGCAGTATTTT.

The V gene is TRBV5-4, the J gene TRBJ2-3; D is possibly TRBD1 (5 bases). Germline CDR1 is SGHNT and CDR2 is YYREEE (reference sequence). This CDR3 is built from 13 residues. The ends were cut back, 2 bases at V and 6 bases at J, with 10 bases in the middle. CDR3 coding DNA: TGTGCCAGCAGCTTCTTAGGGGATGATACGCAGTATTTT. It yields the protein CASSFLGDDTQYF.

V gene TRBV4-1 combines with J gene TRBJ1-1; D remains ambiguous. Germline V gene sequence: CDR1 MGHRA, CDR2 YSYEKL. V lost 0 bases and J 1 base, leaving 6 bases between the germline ends. There are 14 residues in the CDR3. CDR3 sequence reads: CASSQERANTEAFF. The DNA of the CDR3 is TGCGCCAGCAGCCAAGAAAGAGCGAACACTGAAGCTTTCTTT.

The chain carries TRBV28 and TRBJ1-2; possibly TRBD1 for D (5 bases). Germline V gene data show CDR1 as MDHEN and CDR2 as SYDVKM. The CDR3 is 15 amino acids. V was pared by 4 bases and J by 1 base, with 13 bases between. The CDR3 loop is CASSSTGRGNYGYTF. DNA for the CDR3: TGTGCCAGCAGTTCCACGGGGAGGGGTAACTATGGCTACACCTTC.

This chain links TRBV4-2 with TRBJ2-4; 7 bases fit TRBD2. Germline lookup yields CDR1 LGHNA and CDR2 YNFKEQ. The length of the CDR3 is 16 residues. V dropped 3 bases and J dropped 1; count of bases not matched to a gene: 6. CDR3 loop: CASSHGSGTAKNIQYF. The CDR3 DNA reads as TGTGCCAGCAGCCATGGAAGCGGGACGGCCAAAAACATTCAGTACTTC.

The rearrangement joins TRBV6-5 to TRBJ1-1; a weak D match, TRBD1 (5 bases). Germline loops: CDR1 MNHEY, CDR2 SVGAGI. Trimming cost V 10 bases and J 5 bases, with 17 bases left between them. The CDR3 runs to 13 residues. The CDR3 region has the DNA TGTGCCACAAGGCGGGGGAGTAGTACTGAAGCTTTCTTT. The encoded protein is CATRRGSSTEAFF.

This sequence joins TRBV5-3 and TRBJ2-3, with TRBD1 matching 7 bases. TRBV5-3 has ORF status, its function being uncertain. This CDR3 comprises 13 residues. V lost 10 bases and J lost 1; bases outside the gene matches: 6. This CDR3 reads CAGTAVGTDTQYF. CDR3 DNA: TGTGCCGGGACAGCGGTGGGCACAGATACGCAGTATTTT.

V and J are TRBV12-5 and TRBJ1-2; the D is unclear. CDR3 size: 13 residues. Deletions cut 4 bases from V and 8 bases from J, with 14 bases between. Germline-derived CDR1 and CDR2 are LGHNT and FRNRAP. CDR3 region: CASGSFDGGGYTF. DNA for the CDR3: TGTGCTAGTGGTTCATTCGACGGAGGAGGCTACACCTTC.

V is TRBV6-5 and J is TRBJ1-1, with 9 bases aligning to TRBD1. This CDR3 is built from 15 residues. Trimming at V came to 0 bases and at J to 4 bases, leaving 3 bases not matched to a gene. Germline CDR1 is MNHEY and CDR2 is SVGAGI. The CDR3 DNA sequence: TGTGCCAGCAGTTACTCCACAGGGGGCACCACTGAAGCTTTCTTT. Protein product: CASSYSTGGTTEAFF.